A selection of T cell receptor beta chains follows, all from one sample in a study of blood T cell repertoires in COVID-19. TCRdb's table, derived via immunoSEQ multiplex PCR, lists solely in-frame clones and lacks some. Here the sample spans some 350,000 clones, around 83% being singletons. Sequencing was carried out using peripheral blood. These receptors were collected from a man under 40 with active or convalescent COVID-19. The CDR3 runs from the conserved cysteine through the conserved F or W. A D gene is named only where the DNA matches it firmly. The size entry is marked missing in some rows and otherwise reads once, few, many or a size class.

J | D | size | V | DNA | CDR3
TRBJ1-1 | NA | NA | TRBV25-1 | TGTGCCAGCAGTGAAGGGCTCTTGGACACTGAAGCTTTCTTT | CASSEGLLDTEAFF
TRBJ2-1 | NA | NA | TRBV4-2 | TGTGCCAGCAGCCAAGAGTCCCTCGGTCGTGAGCAGTTCTTC | CASSQESLGREQFF
TRBJ2-3 | NA | NA | TRBV7-8 | TGTGCCAGCAGCTTAGGCAGATTTAGCACAGATACGCAGTATTTT | CASSLGRFSTDTQYF
TRBJ1-6 | NA | NA | TRBV7-9 | TGTGCCAGCACCCAAGGAGGGGGGGGCACTTTGTATAATTCACCCCTCCACTTT | CASTQGGGGTLYNSPLHF
TRBJ1-3 | NA | NA | TRBV5-4 | TGTGCCAGCAGCCCCCCCAACTCTGGAAACACCATATATTTT | CASSPPNSGNTIYF
TRBJ1-2 | NA | few | TRBV13 | TGTGCCAGCAGCCTAGACGGGGGCTACACCTTC | CASSLDGGYTF
TRBJ1-2 | NA | NA | TRBV5-1 | TGCGCCAGCAGCTTGGGGCAGACAGGCTATGGCTACACCTTC | CASSLGQTGYGYTF
TRBJ2-7 | NA | NA | TRBV18 | TGTGCCAGCTCACCGAGGGCCTACGAGCAGTACTTC | CASSPRAYEQYF
TRBJ2-5 | NA | once | TRBV5-4 | TGTGCCAGCAGCTCGGGGTCTACCGGCTGGGCGCAAGAGACCCAGTACTTC | CASSSGSTGWAQETQYF
TRBJ1-1 | NA | NA | TRBV12-3/TRBV12-4 | TGTGCCAGCAGTTTATTAGGGGTGGGTGAAGCTTTCTTT | CASSLLGVGEAFF
TRBJ1-6 | NA | NA | TRBV15 | TGTGCCACCAGCAGAGATGGGGGCAATAATTCACCCCTCCACTTT | CATSRDGGNNSPLHF
TRBJ1-2 | NA | NA | TRBV13 | TGTGCCAGCGTCGACAGCGCTTATGGCTACACCTTC | CASVDSAYGYTF
TRBJ2-1 | NA | few | TRBV28 | TGTGCCAGCAGTTTCGGAGACCAGAGCAATGAGCAGTTCTTC | CASSFGDQSNEQFF
TRBJ2-5 | NA | NA | TRBV29-1 | TGCAGCGTTGATTTCAAAGGGGGAAGCCAAGAGACCCAGTACTTC | CSVDFKGGSQETQYF
TRBJ2-1 | NA | NA | TRBV6-5 | TGTGCCAGCAGTCCCGTCAACCTCGGCGGCGATGAGCAGTTCTTC | CASSPVNLGGDEQFF
TRBJ2-7 | NA | NA | TRBV5-4 | TGTGCCAGCAGCTTGGGACTAGTTCCCTACGAGCAGTACTTC | CASSLGLVPYEQYF
TRBJ2-2 | NA | NA | TRBV5-6 | TGTGCCAGCAGCTTCCCAGGGTGGACCGGGGAGCTGTTTTTT | CASSFPGWTGELFF
TRBJ2-7 | TRBD1 | NA | TRBV30 | TGTGCCTGGAGGACCCCAGGGGGCAGCGAGCAGTACTTC | CAWRTPGGSEQYF
TRBJ1-2 | NA | NA | TRBV6-1 | TGTGCCAGCAGTGATCGGAACTATGGCTACACCTTC | CASSDRNYGYTF
TRBJ1-6 | NA | NA | TRBV27 | TGTGCCAGCAGTTTTGGAAACAGAAATAATTCACCCCTCCACTTT | CASSFGNRNNSPLHF
TRBJ1-1 | TRBD1 | NA | TRBV5-8 | TGTGCCAGCAGCGCCCGGACAGGGCACATGAACACTGAAGCTTTCTTT | CASSARTGHMNTEAFF
TRBJ2-3 | TRBD1 | NA | TRBV7-3 | TGTGCCAGCAGCTTTAGGGCAGGGGGCCTGGATACGCAGTATTTT | CASSFRAGGLDTQYF
TRBJ2-1 | NA | NA | TRBV11-2 | TGTGCCAGCAGCCCTCGGCTAGCTAGATACAATGAGCAGTTCTTC | CASSPRLARYNEQFF
TRBJ2-5 | NA | NA | TRBV5-1 | TGCGCCAGCAGCTTTATTACAGAAGAGACCCAGTACTTC | CASSFITEETQYF
TRBJ1-6 | NA | few | TRBV14 | TGTGCCAGCAGCCCCGGGGGGAGCTCCTATAATTCACCCCTCCACTTT | CASSPGGSSYNSPLHF
TRBJ2-5 | TRBD1 | NA | TRBV5-1 | TGCGCCAGCAGCGGACACAGGGGGCAGGTTGGGGAGACCCAGTACTTC | CASSGHRGQVGETQYF
TRBJ2-7 | TRBD1 | NA | TRBV10-3 | TGTGCCATCAGCGGGGACAGGGGTCCCTACGAGCAGTACTTC | CAISGDRGPYEQYF
TRBJ1-2 | TRBD1 | NA | TRBV3-1/TRBV3-2 | TGTGCCAGCAGCCGATGGGACAGCTATGGCTACACCTTC | CASSRWDSYGYTF
TRBJ1-6 | NA | NA | TRBV7-3 | TGTGCCAGCAGCTTAATGGGGGGGAATTCACCCCTCCACTTT | CASSLMGGNSPLHF
TRBJ1-6 | NA | once | TRBV10-3 | TGTGCCATCAGTTCCACTTTACCGAGTCGGAATTCACCCCTCCACTTT | CAISSTLPSRNSPLHF